Following are 26 T cell receptor beta chains from one sample sequenced in a study of T cell responses to AZD1222 COVID-19 vaccine. Produced via immunoSEQ multiplex PCR; TCRdb's table is partial and in-frame only. The sample lists some 200,000 clones; approximately 90% were seen once. The sample was peripheral blood, taken 28 days after the second AZD1222 dose. The receptors originated from an adult who received the AZD1222 COVID-19 vaccine.

This chain connects TRBV6-5 to TRBJ1-5; 9 bases are shared with TRBD1. Germline V CDR1 and CDR2: MNHEY, SVGAGI. V trimming: 6 bases; J trimming: 8 bases; junction bases outside the gene matches: 11. This CDR3 contains 15 residues. CDR3 amino acids: CASRGGTGRFEPQHF. DNA of the CDR3: TGTGCCAGCAGGGGCGGGACAGGGCGATTTGAGCCCCAGCATTTT.

V usage is TRBV7-2 and J usage is TRBJ1-4, with D perhaps TRBD1 (6 bases). Germline CDR1 reads SGHTA; CDR2 reads FQGNSA. V was pared by 6 bases and J by 8 bases, with 22 bases between. This CDR3 has 16 amino acids. The CDR3 DNA is TGTGCCAGCAGTAATGCGTTTAGGGACATTGGAGAAAAACTGTTTTTT. Translation: CASSNAFRDIGEKLFF. The full variable domain, its missing parts supplied by reference TRBV7-2 and TRBJ1-4, is GAGVSQSPSNKVTEKGKDVELRCDPISGHTALYWYRQSLGQGLEFLIYFQGNSAPDKSGLPSDRFSAERTGGSVSTLTIQRTQQEDSAVYLCASSNAFRDIGEKLFFGSGTQLSVL.

The chain uses TRBV10-2 and TRBJ1-2, with D unclear. The CDR3 loop spans 13 amino acids. CDR1 is WSHSY and CDR2 is SAAADI in the germline V gene. Trimming cost V 4 bases and J 7 bases, with 13 bases left between them. CDR3 DNA sequence: TGCGCCAGCAGTGTTGAGTCAGGAACTGGCTACACCTTC. This translates into CASSVESGTGYTF.

V and J are TRBV25-1 and TRBJ1-1; weak D call: TRBD1 (5 bases). Trimming shortened V by 4 bases and J by 4 bases, and 16 bases separated the two germline ends. Germline CDR1 is MGHDK and CDR2 is SYGVNS. The CDR3 is made up of 15 amino acids. In nucleotides, the CDR3 is TGTGCCAGCAGTGCCAGTCAGGGTGGTACCACTGAAGCTTTCTTT. Translation gives CASSASQGGTTEAFF.

J is TRBJ2-3 and V is TRBV29-1; D is undetermined. The CDR3 is made up of 13 amino acids. Trimming stripped 3 bases from V and 7 bases from J, with 14 bases between. Germline CDR1 is SQVTM and CDR2 is ANQGSEA. The DNA of the CDR3 is TGCAGCGTTGAGGGATCTTCAGGAAATACGCAGTATTTT. It translates to CSVEGSSGNTQYF.

This chain uses TRBV19 with TRBJ1-5; no clear D gene. This CDR3 contains 14 residues. Trimming removed 10 bases at V and 4 bases at J, with 17 bases between. Germline V lookup: CDR1 LNHDA, CDR2 SQIVND (reference sequence). The CDR3 nucleotides are TGTGCCACCTCCCCCGGGTCAGTAAATCAGCCCCAGCATTTT. It yields the protein CATSPGSVNQPQHF.

The chain recombines TRBV28 with TRBJ2-1; the match to TRBD2 covers 13 bases. Germline V gives CDR1 MDHEN, CDR2 SYDVKM. V lost 4 bases and J lost 7; bases outside the gene matches: 4. The CDR3 extends over 15 amino acids. CDR3 in DNA: TGTGCCAGCAGTTCCACGACTAGCGGGAGGAATGAGCAGTTCTTC. It encodes CASSSTTSGRNEQFF.

This rearrangement joins TRBV30 to TRBJ2-7; D may be TRBD2 (6 bases). CDR1 is GTSNPN and CDR2 is SVGIG in the germline V gene (reference sequence). The CDR3 has 14 amino acids. The V and J ends lost 3 bases and 2 bases respectively, with 14 bases between them. CDR3 residues: CAWRQAGFTYEQYF. The CDR3 DNA reads as TGTGCCTGGAGGCAAGCGGGTTTCACCTACGAGCAGTACTTC. Supplemented by reference TRBV30 and TRBJ2-7, the full variable domain reads SQTIHQWPATLVQPVGSPLSLECTVEGTSNPNLYWYRQAAGRGLQLLFYSVGIGQISSEVPQNLSASRPQDRQFILSSKKLLLSDSGFYLCAWRQAGFTYEQYFGPGTRLTVT.

The chain is built from TRBV9 and TRBJ2-3, with D hard to call. Trimming pared 2 bases from V and 0 bases from J, leaving 4 bases between. The CDR3 is made up of 13 amino acids. Germline lookup yields CDR1 SGDLS and CDR2 YYNGEE. The CDR3 loop reads CASSVTSTDTQYF. Written as DNA, the CDR3 is TGTGCCAGCAGCGTTACTAGCACAGATACGCAGTATTTT.

This chain connects TRBV4-1 to TRBJ2-7; the D is unclear. The CDR3 is 15 residues long. Trimming removed 3 bases from V and 4 bases from J, with 16 bases in between. Germline V gene lookup returns CDR1 MGHRA and CDR2 YSYEKL. CDR3 DNA sequence: TGCGCCAGCAGCCATACGACGGACGCCCTGTACGAGCAGTACTTC. Its translation: CASSHTTDALYEQYF.

The chain joins TRBV5-5 to TRBJ1-5; 7 bases are shared with TRBD1. The germline gives CDR1 SGHKS, CDR2 YYEKEE (reference sequence). Unmatched junction bases numbered 10, after V lost 4 bases and J lost 0 bases. The CDR3 sequence is 17 residues long. Written as DNA, the CDR3 is TGTGCCAGCAGCGGGACAGCCAACCCGTATAGCAATCAGCCCCAGCATTTT. Translating gives CASSGTANPYSNQPQHF.

The chain joins TRBV19 to TRBJ2-5; 7 positions agree with TRBD2. The CDR3 sequence is 15 residues long. Germline CDR1 reads LNHDA; CDR2 reads SQIVND (reference sequence). V lost 1 base, J lost 1 base, and 3 bases stayed unmatched. The CDR3 bases are TGTGCCAGTAGTATAGCCCAGCGGGGCCAAGAGACCCAGTACTTC. It encodes CASSIAQRGQETQYF.

V and J are TRBV18 and TRBJ1-2, with a tentative D call TRBD1 (6 bases). CDR1 and CDR2 from the germline V gene are KGHSH and LQKENI. The CDR3 has 16 amino acids. Deletions cut 3 bases from V and 4 bases from J, with 18 bases between. In DNA form, the CDR3 reads TGTGCCAGCTCACCTAGGGACACCGGGAGGGGCTATGGCTACACCTTC. Encoded protein: CASSPRDTGRGYGYTF.

The V gene is TRBV28, the J gene TRBJ1-5; D is unclear. Germline values: CDR1 MDHEN, CDR2 SYDVKM. V was trimmed by 6 bases and J by 5 bases, leaving 14 bases between them. The CDR3 is made up of 14 amino acids. The DNA for the CDR3 is TGTGCCAGCAGGGGAACGGGTGGGGATCAGCCCCAGCATTTT. Its translation is CASRGTGGDQPQHF.

The chain has TRBV9 and TRBJ2-7, with 8 positions matching TRBD2. V was clipped by 0 bases and J by 0 bases; unmatched bases: 2. The length of the CDR3 is 15 residues. The germline V gene encodes CDR1 SGDLS and CDR2 YYNGEE. The CDR3 DNA is TGTGCCAGCAGCGTAGCGGGAGGGAGCTCCTACGAGCAGTACTTC. Protein product: CASSVAGGSSYEQYF.

This clone was seen more than once but under ten times. The J gene is TRBJ1-5, the V gene TRBV5-1; D remains unclear. CDR3 size: 15 residues. V was cut by 4 bases and J by 6 bases, with 17 bases left in between. Germline CDR1 and CDR2: SGHRS and YFSETQ. CDR3 in DNA: TGCGCCAGCAGCCCGAAAGGAGGCTCCGGTCAGCCCCAGCATTTT. Its protein is CASSPKGGSGQPQHF. The full variable domain, its missing parts supplied by reference TRBV5-1 and TRBJ1-5, is KAGVTQTPRYLIKTRGQQVTLSCSPISGHRSVSWYQQTPGQGLQFLFEYFSETQRNKGNFPGRFSGRQFSNSRSEMNVSTLELGDSALYLCASSPKGGSGQPQHFGDGTRLSIL.

This clone appeared a few times. This chain connects TRBV30 to TRBJ2-2; either TRBD1 or TRBD2 may supply D (5 bases each). Trimming removed 0 bases at V and 5 bases at J, with 10 bases between. This CDR3 region has 14 residues. CDR1 and CDR2 from the germline V gene are GTSNPN and SVGIG (reference sequence). The CDR3 bases are TGTGCCTGGAGTGTCGGGACGTCGACCGGGGAGCTGTTTTTT. It specifies CAWSVGTSTGELFF. The whole variable domain, filled in from reference TRBV30 and TRBJ2-2, reads SQTIHQWPATLVQPVGSPLSLECTVEGTSNPNLYWYRQAAGRGLQLLFYSVGIGQISSEVPQNLSASRPQDRQFILSSKKLLLSDSGFYLCAWSVGTSTGELFFGEGSRLTVL.

The chain combines TRBV24-1 with TRBJ2-3; TRBD2 aligns across 7 bases. J lost 2 bases, V lost 9 bases, and 16 bases had no gene match. The V gene's germline CDR1 is KGHDR and CDR2 SFDVKD. The CDR3 has 17 residues. CDR3 in amino acids: CATAVGRGGHYTDTQYF. CDR3 sequence (DNA): TGTGCCACCGCTGTTGGGAGGGGTGGGCACTACACAGATACGCAGTATTTT.

The V and J genes are TRBV19 and TRBJ2-7; D remains unclear. V was pared by 3 bases and J by 6 bases, with 9 bases between. Germline CDR1 is LNHDA and CDR2 is SQIVND (reference sequence). The CDR3 has 12 amino acids. This CDR3 reads CASSIGPREQYF. CDR3 coding DNA: TGTGCCAGTAGTATTGGCCCTCGCGAGCAGTACTTC. The full variable domain, its missing parts supplied by reference TRBV19 and TRBJ2-7, is DGGITQSPKYLFRKEGQNVTLSCEQNLNHDAMYWYRQDPGQGLRLIYYSQIVNDFQKGDIAEGYSVSREKKESFPLTVTSAQKNPTAFYLCASSIGPREQYFGPGTRLTVT.

The chain is built from TRBV6-2 or TRBV6-3 and TRBJ2-7, with 12 bases matching TRBD2. The CDR3 loop spans 14 amino acids. Germline CDR1 and CDR2: MNHEY and SVGEGT. V lost 5 bases, J lost 5 bases, and 4 bases stayed unmatched. For the CDR3, the DNA is TGTGCCAGCAGTGCGGGACTAGCGGGTAACGAGCAGTACTTC. It yields the protein CASSAGLAGNEQYF.

The chain carries TRBV30 and TRBJ1-5; D remains unclear. The CDR3 length is 16 residues. Trimming took off 0 bases at V and 2 bases at J, with 14 bases between the two ends. Germline CDR1 reads GTSNPN; CDR2 reads SVGIG (reference sequence). The CDR3 DNA sequence: TGTGCCTGGAGTGTAGGTGGCCCTCGGGGCAATCAGCCCCAGCATTTT. It codes for CAWSVGGPRGNQPQHF.

The genes are TRBV6-5 and TRBJ1-6, with D uncertain. There are 16 residues in the CDR3. Trimming pared 2 bases from V and 0 bases from J, leaving 8 bases between. From germline, CDR1 is MNHEY and CDR2 SVGAGI. CDR3 sequence (DNA): TGTGCCAGCAGTTACCTTAGGAGCTCCTATAATTCACCCCTCCACTTT. It encodes CASSYLRSSYNSPLHF.

This chain joins TRBV28 and TRBJ1-5, with 11 bases identical to TRBD1. V lost 1 base, J lost 6 bases, and 2 bases stayed unmatched. This CDR3 spans 15 amino acids. CDR1 and CDR2 from the germline V gene are MDHEN and SYDVKM. This chain's CDR3 is CASSLLGTGGQPQHF. In nucleotides, the CDR3 is TGTGCCAGCAGTTTATTGGGGACAGGGGGTCAGCCCCAGCATTTT.

The chain has TRBV18 and TRBJ2-3; D perhaps matches TRBD2 (6 bases). Germline V CDR1 and CDR2: KGHSH, LQKENI. Deletions cut 0 bases from V and 1 base from J, with 8 bases between. The CDR3 extends over 15 amino acids. As DNA, the CDR3 is TGTGCCAGCTCACCACCGGGACTTGGCACAGATACGCAGTATTTT. Translation gives CASSPPGLGTDTQYF.

The chain uses TRBV7-3 and TRBJ2-1, with TRBD2 identical over 7 bases. CDR1 and CDR2 (germline): SGHTA, FQGTGA. The CDR3 runs 18 residues. V dropped 5 bases and J dropped 8; count of bases not matched to a gene: 21. CDR3 in DNA: TGTGCCAGCAGCCGAGGTCGGGCTAGCGGTGGGGGGATGGATGAGCAGTTCTTC. This encodes CASSRGRASGGGMDEQFF. Complete variable domain (other parts from reference TRBV7-3 and TRBJ2-1): GAGVSQTPSNKVTEKGKYVELRCDPISGHTALYWYRQSLGQGPEFLIYFQGTGAADDSGLPNDRFFAVRPEGSVSTLKIQRTERGDSAVYLCASSRGRASGGGMDEQFFGPGTRLTVL.

CDR3 bases: TGCGCCAGCAGCGCTCAACGGGCTAGCGGGAGCAAACCCACAGATACGCAGTATTTT. Translated: CASSAQRASGSKPTDTQYF. The chain has TRBV4-3 and TRBJ2-3, with 10 bases fitting TRBD2. Germline CDR1 reads LGHNA; CDR2 reads YSLEER. This CDR3 has 19 residues. Trimming removed 5 bases from V and 2 bases from J; junction bases left unmatched: 16.